This TCR beta chain was recorded in a study of blood T cells in healthy people across ages. Trimming stripped 6 bases from V and 8 bases from J, with 16 bases between. In germline, CDR1 is LGHNT, CDR2 FRNRAP. The CDR3 sequence is 13 residues long. Study-wide findings and caveats: The study found more naive CD4+ cells and higher diversity in long-lived than aged donors.

As concerns this clonotype: Its target is not known.

Primed by a sample-barcoded 5' primer and a J-beta primer mix, a second PCR proceeded for about 7 to 12 cycles. TCRdb redid the calling of the 5' RACE reads with MiXCR, one entry per CDR3 protein. The sample records about 1.4 million distinct CDR3 sequences, roughly 64% being singletons. Sequencing was performed on blood. The TCR sequence derives from a man aged 18 to 29 in good health. The chain carries TRBV12-5 and TRBJ1-2; D remains ambiguous. The CDR3 sequence: CASGKSLRTGYTF. CDR3 nucleotides: TGTGCTAGTGGCAAAAGCCTACGGACGGGCTACACCTTC. Supplemented by reference TRBV12-5 and TRBJ1-2, the full variable domain reads DARVTQTPRHKVTEMGQEVTMRCQPILGHNTVFWYRQTMMQGLELLAYFRNRAPLDDSGMPKDRFSAEMPDATLATLKIQPSEPRDSAVYFCASGKSLRTGYTFGSGTRLTVV.